This TCR beta chain stems from a study of cytomegalovirus exposure and HLA in healthy donors. This CDR3 is 12 amino acids long. Trimming cost V 6 bases and J 3 bases, with 9 bases left between them. Germline V lookup: CDR1 MNHNY, CDR2 SVGAGI (reference sequence). PCR employed 60 Vbeta and 13 Jbeta primers. TCRdb keeps only in-frame clones here, not all; method: immunoSEQ multiplex PCR. The table has roughly 150,000 clones, about three quarters seen once. Healthy bone marrow donors formed the donor group. In this sample, this clone turned up once. Antigen unknown. The study, taken as a whole, reports: Earlier results showed most TCR beta V segments being productive about 87% or about 30% of the time. Both high specificity and high sensitivity reportedly marked the classifier's diagnosis of cytomegalovirus status. Reports state that TCR beta sequences accurately predicted most subjects' HLA-A and HLA-B alleles.

The sample consisted of PBMCs. This clonotype was sampled from a woman aged 40 to 50 in good health and CMV-seropositive. This sequence joins TRBV6-6 and TRBJ2-7, with D maybe TRBD1 (6 bases). The CDR3 here is CASSRDNYEQYF. The CDR3 DNA reads as TGTGCCAGCAGCAGGGACAACTACGAGCAGTACTTC.